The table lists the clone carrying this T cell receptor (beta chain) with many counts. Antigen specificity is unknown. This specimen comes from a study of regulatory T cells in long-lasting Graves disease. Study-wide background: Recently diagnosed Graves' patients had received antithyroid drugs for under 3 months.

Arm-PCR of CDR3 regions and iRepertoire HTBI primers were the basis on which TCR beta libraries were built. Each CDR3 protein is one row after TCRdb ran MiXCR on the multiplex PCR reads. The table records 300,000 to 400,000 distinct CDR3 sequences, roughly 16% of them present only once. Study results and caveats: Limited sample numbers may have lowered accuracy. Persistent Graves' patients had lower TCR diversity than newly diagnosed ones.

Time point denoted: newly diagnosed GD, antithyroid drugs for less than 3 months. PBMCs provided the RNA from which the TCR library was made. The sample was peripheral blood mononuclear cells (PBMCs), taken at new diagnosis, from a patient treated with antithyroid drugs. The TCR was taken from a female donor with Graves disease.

The CDR3 DNA reads TGTGCCTGGATGCGGGACTACACAGATACGCAGTATTTT. Its translation is CAWMRDYTDTQYF. This chain connects TRBV30 to TRBJ2-3; 7 bases match TRBD2. In germline, CDR1 is GTSNPN, CDR2 SVGIG (reference sequence). The CDR3 length is 13 residues. V shed 4 bases and J 2 bases; nucleotides not matched to a gene: 3.